This T cell receptor (beta chain) was observed in a study of early T cells in non-severe SARS-CoV-2 infection. On the study more broadly: Chains stayed unpaired after sequencing of bulk RNA from unsorted whole blood. Findings and caveats of the study: The VDJdb matching leaned toward anti-spike CD8 responses and overlooked private and CD4 specificities.

Attached unique molecular identifiers marked individual cDNA molecules. TCRdb recomputed calls from the 5' RACE reads with MiXCR, one row per CDR3 protein. Here the sample spans tens of thousands of distinct CDR3 sequences, about 5% being singletons. This clonotype was counted only a few times. Its antigen is unknown. V lost 4 bases and J lost 5, with 15 bases in between. Germline assignment: CDR1 SGHKS and CDR2 YYEKEE (reference sequence). CDR3 length: 14 residues. Sequenced material: whole blood, taken at baseline. The clonotype originates from an adult who was a healthcare worker with PCR-confirmed SARS-CoV-2 infection or an uninfected control (not recorded which). The rearrangement joins TRBV5-5 to TRBJ2-5; D may be TRBD1 (5 bases). CDR3 nucleotide sequence: TGTGCCAGCAGCCCCCTTATTTCAGGGGAGACCCAGTACTTC. It specifies CASSPLISGETQYF. Together with reference TRBV5-5 and TRBJ2-5, the CDR3 gives the full variable domain: DAGVTQSPTHLIKTRGQQVTLRCSPISGHKSVSWYQQVLGQGPQFIFQYYEKEERGRGNFPDRFSARQFPNYSSELNVNALLLGDSALYLCASSPLISGETQYFGPGTRLLVL.